The clone carrying this T cell receptor (beta chain) was seen just once. Per the original methods: The authors estimated nucleated cell counts from reference gene primer amplification. The assay was immunoSEQ multiplex PCR, and TCRdb's table has in-frame clones only and misses some. The D gene and trimming were derived from the DNA, and the V and J assignments and clone size from that table. The table lists almost 35,000 clones, more than 90% of them singletons, with about 39% in the top ten. This sample is part of a study of blood T cell repertoires in COVID-19. The germline CDR1 and CDR2 sequences are WSHSY and SAAADI. V lost 5 bases, J lost 4 bases, and 2 bases lay in between. The CDR3 totals 11 residues.

The TCR comes from a man in his 60s with active or convalescent COVID-19. This chain links TRBV10-2 with TRBJ1-4; D ambiguous. Sequencing was done on a sample of peripheral blood. The chain's CDR3 is CASSHNEKLFF. The CDR3 nucleotides are TGCGCCAGCAGTCATAATGAAAAACTGTTTTTT.